This T cell receptor (beta chain) was recorded in a study of breast tumors, draining lymph nodes, adjacent tissues (dated by TCRdb to 2016 to 2018). In the study overall: Breast cancer patients provided tumor, adjacent nontumor tissue and axillary lymph nodes, and the study compared the TCR beta repertoires across these three sources. In human breast cancer, the study set out to evaluate how tumor, surrounding tissue and draining lymph node repertoires relate to one another and whether T cells may move between these sites. Overall study results and their limits: The conclusion that tumor T cells originate in lymph nodes was presented as consistent with a hypothesis rather than as directly demonstrated. Tumors showed preferential V and J gene usage, and their T-cell repertoire diversity fell below that of lymph nodes yet above that of nontumor tissue. The similarity between tumor and nontumor tissue repertoires was significantly greater in luminal-like breast cancer than in basal-like breast cancer. The data were judged consistent with most tumor T cells deriving from the lymph node and then expanding within tumor tissue.

TCRdb names Illumina HiSeq 2000 as the instrument used. TCR beta chain libraries were generated by multiplex PCR amplification. The amplified TCR beta chain products were analyzed by high-throughput sequencing. TCRdb reworked the public reads: Q25 trimming with fastp, MiXCR clone assembly, productive beta chains retained. Each record represents a unique CDR3 protein, reported with the most common genes and DNA among its rows. This sample gives approximately 89,000 distinct CDR3 sequences in total; 25% to 35% of them show up just once. Roughly 8.1% of the sample is held by the ten biggest clonotypes. At least ten counts were recorded for this clonotype. The antigen this receptor binds is unknown. The input lacks base qualities; no much larger clone sits a single base away. Spanning cysteine to phenylalanine, the CDR3 consists of 17 amino acids. Only the CDR3 portion is preserved as DNA: 51 bases, with reading frame beginning at the first base. The germline V gene (reference sequence) supplies CDR1 DFQATT and CDR2 SNEGSKA. Clipping removes 4 bases from V and 0 bases from J, with 11 as the unmatched junction base count.

Lymph node samples came from the axillary draining lymph nodes of breast cancer patients. This receptor was obtained from a female donor with breast cancer. Some clones in this sample may be carry-over from other donors' samples. Sequencing used axillary lymph node tissue. The chain is encoded by TRBV20-1 joined to TRBJ1-4; 7 junctional bases match TRBD1. The CDR3 in this case is CSATSGQRTTTNEKLFF. The sequence in DNA is TGCAGTGCTACTTCGGGACAGAGAACAACAACTAATGAAAAACTGTTTTTT.